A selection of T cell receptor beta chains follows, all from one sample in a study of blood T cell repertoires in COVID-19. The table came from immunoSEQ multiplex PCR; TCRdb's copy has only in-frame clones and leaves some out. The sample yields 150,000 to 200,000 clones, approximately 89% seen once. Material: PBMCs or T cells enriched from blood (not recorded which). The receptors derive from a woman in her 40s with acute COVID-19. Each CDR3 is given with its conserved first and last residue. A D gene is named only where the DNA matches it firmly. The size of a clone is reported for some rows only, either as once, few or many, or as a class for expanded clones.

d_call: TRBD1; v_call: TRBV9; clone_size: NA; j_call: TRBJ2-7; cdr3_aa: CASSGETGDTYEQYF; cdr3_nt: TGTGCCAGCAGCGGGGAGACAGGGGACACCTACGAGCAGTACTTC
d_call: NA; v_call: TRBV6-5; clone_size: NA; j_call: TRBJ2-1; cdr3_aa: CASRTSVEPPNEQFF; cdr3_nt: TGTGCCAGCAGAACTTCGGTCGAACCCCCCAATGAGCAGTTCTTC
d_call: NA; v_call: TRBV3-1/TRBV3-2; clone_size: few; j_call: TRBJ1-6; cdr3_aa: CASSQSGRGVSPLHF; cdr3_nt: TGTGCCAGCAGCCAATCGGGCAGGGGTGTTTCACCCCTCCACTTT
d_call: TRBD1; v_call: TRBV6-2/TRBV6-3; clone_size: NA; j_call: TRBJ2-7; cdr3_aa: CASSYSDRVKYEQYF; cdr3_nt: TGTGCCAGCAGTTACTCCGACAGGGTCAAATACGAGCAGTACTTC
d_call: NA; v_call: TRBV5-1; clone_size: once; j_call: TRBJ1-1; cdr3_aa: CASSSERRNEAFF; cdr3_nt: TGCGCCAGCAGCTCGGAGAGACGGAATGAAGCTTTCTTT
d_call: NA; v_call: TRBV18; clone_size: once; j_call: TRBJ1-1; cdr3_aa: CASSPPGGRNTEAFF; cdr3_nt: TGTGCCAGCTCACCACCAGGAGGGAGGAATACTGAAGCTTTCTTT
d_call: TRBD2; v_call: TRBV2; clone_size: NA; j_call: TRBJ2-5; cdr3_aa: CASRPRLAGVRETQYF; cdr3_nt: TGTGCCAGCAGGCCTAGACTAGCGGGGGTACGGGAGACCCAGTACTTC
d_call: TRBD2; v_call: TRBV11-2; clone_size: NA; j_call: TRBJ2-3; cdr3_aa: CASSLDSRGGGTDTQYF; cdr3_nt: TGTGCCAGCAGCTTAGATTCTCGCGGGGGGGGCACAGATACGCAGTATTTT
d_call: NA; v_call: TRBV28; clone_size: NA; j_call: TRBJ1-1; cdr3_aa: CASFTGSRNTEAFF; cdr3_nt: TGTGCCAGCTTTACAGGGTCTCGGAACACTGAAGCTTTCTTT
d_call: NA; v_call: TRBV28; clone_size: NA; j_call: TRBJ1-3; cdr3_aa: CASSVQGNTIYF; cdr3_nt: TGTGCCAGCAGTGTACAGGGAAACACCATATATTTT
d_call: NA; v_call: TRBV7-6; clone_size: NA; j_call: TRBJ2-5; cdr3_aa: CASSPSFRETQYF; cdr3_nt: TGTGCCAGCAGCCCGTCCTTCCGAGAGACCCAGTACTTC
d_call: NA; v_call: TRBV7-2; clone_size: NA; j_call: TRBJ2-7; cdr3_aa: CASSLYRAGEQYF; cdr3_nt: TGTGCCAGCAGCTTGTACAGGGCGGGTGAGCAGTACTTC
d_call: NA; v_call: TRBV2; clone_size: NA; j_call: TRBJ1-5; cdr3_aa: CASSEGTVYNQPQHF; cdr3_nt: TGTGCCAGCAGTGAAGGGACAGTCTACAATCAGCCCCAGCATTTT
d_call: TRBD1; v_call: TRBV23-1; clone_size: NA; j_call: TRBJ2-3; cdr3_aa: CASSQMTGGVTDTQYF; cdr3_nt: TGCGCCAGCAGTCAAATGACAGGGGGAGTAACAGATACGCAGTATTTT
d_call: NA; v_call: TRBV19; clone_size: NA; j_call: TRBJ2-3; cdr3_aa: CASSLTGYSTDTQYF; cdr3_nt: TGTGCCAGTAGTTTAACAGGGTACAGCACAGATACGCAGTATTTT
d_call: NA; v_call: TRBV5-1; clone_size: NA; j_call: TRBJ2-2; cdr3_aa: CASSRNAGATGELFF; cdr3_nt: TGCGCCAGCAGCCGCAACGCGGGGGCCACCGGGGAGCTGTTTTTT
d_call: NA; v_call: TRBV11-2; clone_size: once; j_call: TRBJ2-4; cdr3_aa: CASSPTQGPKNIQYF; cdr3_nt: TGTGCCAGCAGCCCGACACAGGGACCCAAAAACATTCAGTACTTC
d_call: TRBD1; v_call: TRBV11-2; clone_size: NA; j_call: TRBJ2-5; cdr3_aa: CASSAGQGLETQYF; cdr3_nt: TGTGCCAGCAGCGCTGGACAGGGGTTAGAGACCCAGTACTTC
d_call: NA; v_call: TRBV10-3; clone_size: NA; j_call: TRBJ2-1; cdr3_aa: CAISESTEALGKFF; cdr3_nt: TGTGCCATCAGTGAGTCGACAGAAGCGCTAGGTAAATTCTTC
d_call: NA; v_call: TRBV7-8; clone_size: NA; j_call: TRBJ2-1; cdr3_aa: CASSQDRRAEQFF; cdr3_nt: TGTGCCAGCAGCCAGGACAGGAGGGCTGAGCAGTTCTTC
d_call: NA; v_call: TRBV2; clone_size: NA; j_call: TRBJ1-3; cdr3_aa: CASSEVRVGNTIYF; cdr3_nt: TGTGCCAGCAGTGAAGTGAGGGTTGGAAACACCATATATTTT
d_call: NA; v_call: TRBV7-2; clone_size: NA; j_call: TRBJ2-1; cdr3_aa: CASSSGGSYNEQFF; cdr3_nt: TGTGCCAGCAGCTCCGGAGGGTCCTACAATGAGCAGTTCTTC
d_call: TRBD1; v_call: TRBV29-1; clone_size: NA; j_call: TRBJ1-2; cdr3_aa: CSVINGQGVSGSGYTF; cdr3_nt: TGCAGCGTTATCAACGGACAGGGAGTCAGTGGTAGTGGCTACACCTTC
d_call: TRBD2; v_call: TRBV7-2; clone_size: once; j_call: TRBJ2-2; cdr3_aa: CASSLQAASGRSGELFF; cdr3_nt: TGTGCCAGCAGCTTACAGGCCGCTAGCGGGAGGTCCGGGGAGCTGTTTTTT
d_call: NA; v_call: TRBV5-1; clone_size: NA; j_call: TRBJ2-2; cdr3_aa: CASSTTTTGELFF; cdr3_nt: TGCGCCAGCAGCACGACAACAACCGGGGAGCTGTTTTTT
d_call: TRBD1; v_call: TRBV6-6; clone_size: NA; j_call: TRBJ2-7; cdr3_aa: CASSSADRGPYEQYF; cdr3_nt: TGTGCCAGCAGTTCTGCAGACAGGGGCCCCTACGAGCAGTACTTC
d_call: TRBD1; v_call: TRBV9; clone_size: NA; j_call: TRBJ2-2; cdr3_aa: CASSGRDRAGELFF; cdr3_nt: TGTGCCAGCAGCGGGCGTGACAGGGCCGGGGAGCTGTTTTTT
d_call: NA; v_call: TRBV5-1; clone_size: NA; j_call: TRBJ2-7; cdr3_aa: CASSLAGRVYAGEQYF; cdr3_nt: TGCGCCAGCAGCTTGGCCGGTAGAGTCTATGCGGGCGAGCAGTACTTC
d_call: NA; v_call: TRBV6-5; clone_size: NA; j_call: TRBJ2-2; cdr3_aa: CASRTVNTGELFF; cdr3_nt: TGTGCCAGCCGGACAGTGAACACCGGGGAGCTGTTTTTT
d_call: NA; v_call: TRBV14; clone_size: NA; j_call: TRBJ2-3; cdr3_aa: CASSLSGGTDTQYF; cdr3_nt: TGTGCCAGCAGCCTTAGCGGTGGAACAGATACGCAGTATTTT
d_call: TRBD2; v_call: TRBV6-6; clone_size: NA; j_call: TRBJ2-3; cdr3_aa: CASSHGLAGGRRARTDTQYF; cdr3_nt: TGTGCCAGCAGTCATGGACTAGCGGGGGGCCGACGTGCCCGCACAGATACGCAGTATTTT
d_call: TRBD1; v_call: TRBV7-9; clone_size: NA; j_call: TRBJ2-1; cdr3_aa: CASRQRDSYNEQFF; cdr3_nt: TGTGCCAGCAGGCAGAGGGACAGTTACAATGAGCAGTTCTTC
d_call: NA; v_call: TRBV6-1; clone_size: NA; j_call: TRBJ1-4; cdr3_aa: CASSGPGRSATNEKLFF; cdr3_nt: TGTGCCAGCAGTGGCCCCGGGAGGTCTGCAACTAATGAAAAACTGTTTTTT
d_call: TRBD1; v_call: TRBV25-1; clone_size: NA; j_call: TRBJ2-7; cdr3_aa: CASSETRTGGFYEQYF; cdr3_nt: TGTGCCAGCAGTGAAACCAGGACAGGGGGCTTTTACGAGCAGTACTTC
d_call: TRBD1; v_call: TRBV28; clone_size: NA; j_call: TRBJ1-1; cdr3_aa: CASSLRGREAFF; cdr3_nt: TGTGCCAGCAGTTTAAGGGGGCGGGAAGCTTTCTTT
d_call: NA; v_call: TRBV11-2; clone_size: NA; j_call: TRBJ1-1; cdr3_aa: CASSLLHGGNTEAFF; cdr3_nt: TGTGCCAGCAGCTTACTGCACGGAGGGAACACTGAAGCTTTCTTT
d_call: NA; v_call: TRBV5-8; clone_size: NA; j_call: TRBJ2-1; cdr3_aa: CASSSQDFQFYNEQFF; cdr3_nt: TGTGCCAGCAGCTCCCAGGACTTCCAATTCTACAATGAGCAGTTCTTC
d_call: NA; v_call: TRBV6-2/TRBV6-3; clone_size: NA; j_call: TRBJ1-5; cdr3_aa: CASSYSGKGRDHQPQHF; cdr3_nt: TGTGCCAGCAGTTACTCCGGCAAAGGGAGGGATCATCAGCCCCAGCATTTT
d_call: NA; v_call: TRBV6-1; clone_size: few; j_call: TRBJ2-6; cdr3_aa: CASSEVSSGANVLTF; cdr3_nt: TGTGCCAGCAGTGAAGTTAGCTCTGGGGCCAACGTCCTGACTTTC
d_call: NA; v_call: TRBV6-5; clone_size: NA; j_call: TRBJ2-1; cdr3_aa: CASSPGGGGNEQFF; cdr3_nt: TGTGCCAGCAGTCCGGGGGGAGGGGGGAATGAGCAGTTCTTC
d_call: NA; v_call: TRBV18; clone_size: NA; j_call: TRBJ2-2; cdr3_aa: CASSDTAANTGELFF; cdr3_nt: TGTGCCAGCTCCGACACAGCTGCGAACACCGGGGAGCTGTTTTTT
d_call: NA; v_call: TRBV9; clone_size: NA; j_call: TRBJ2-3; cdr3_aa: CASSVEAPTDTQYF; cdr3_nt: TGTGCCAGCAGCGTAGAAGCTCCCACAGATACGCAGTATTTT
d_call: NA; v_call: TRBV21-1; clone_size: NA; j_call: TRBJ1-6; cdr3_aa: CASSKGDTSSYNSPLHF; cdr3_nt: TGTGCCAGCAGCAAAGGGGACACGAGCTCCTATAATTCACCCCTCCACTTT
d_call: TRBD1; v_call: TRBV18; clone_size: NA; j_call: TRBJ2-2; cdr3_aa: CASSETIQGATAGELFF; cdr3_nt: TGTGCCAGCTCAGAAACGATACAGGGGGCAACGGCCGGGGAGCTGTTTTTT
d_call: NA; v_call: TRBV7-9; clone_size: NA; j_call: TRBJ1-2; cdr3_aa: CASSPVGGSYGYTF; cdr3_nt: TGTGCCAGCAGCCCGGTGGGGGGTAGCTATGGCTACACCTTC
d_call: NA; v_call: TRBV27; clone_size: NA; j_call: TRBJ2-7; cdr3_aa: CASSLVGGRSYEQYF; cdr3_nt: TGTGCCAGCAGTCTCGTGGGGGGGCGTTCCTACGAGCAGTACTTC
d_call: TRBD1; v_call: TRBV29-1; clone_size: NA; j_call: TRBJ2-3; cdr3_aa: CSASGQGAPDTQYF; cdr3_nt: TGCAGCGCGTCGGGACAGGGGGCCCCAGATACGCAGTATTTT
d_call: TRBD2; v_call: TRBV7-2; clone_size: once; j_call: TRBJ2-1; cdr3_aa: CASSPGLAGGTYNEQFF; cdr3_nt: TGTGCCAGCAGCCCGGGACTAGCGGGAGGTACTTACAATGAGCAGTTCTTC
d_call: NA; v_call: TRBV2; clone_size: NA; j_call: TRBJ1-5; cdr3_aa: CASSGDNASNQPQHF; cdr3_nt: TGTGCCAGCAGTGGGGACAACGCGAGCAATCAGCCCCAGCATTTT
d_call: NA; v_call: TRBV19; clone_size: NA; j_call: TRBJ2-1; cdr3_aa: CASSIGGHNEQFF; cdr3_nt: TGTGCCAGTAGTATAGGGGGCCACAATGAGCAGTTCTTC
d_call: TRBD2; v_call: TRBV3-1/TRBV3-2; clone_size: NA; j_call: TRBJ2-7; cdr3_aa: CASSQESGGRSFVEQYF; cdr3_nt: TGTGCCAGCAGCCAAGAATCCGGCGGGAGATCCTTCGTCGAGCAGTACTTC
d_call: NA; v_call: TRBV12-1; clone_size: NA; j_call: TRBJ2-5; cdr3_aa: CASSPGTSGGRWETQYF; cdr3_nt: TGTGCCAGCAGCCCCGGGACTAGCGGGGGGAGGTGGGAGACCCAGTACTTC
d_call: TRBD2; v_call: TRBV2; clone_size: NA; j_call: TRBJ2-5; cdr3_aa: CASSEALGSGGETQYF; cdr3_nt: TGTGCCAGCAGTGAAGCGCTTGGGAGCGGGGGGGAGACCCAGTACTTC
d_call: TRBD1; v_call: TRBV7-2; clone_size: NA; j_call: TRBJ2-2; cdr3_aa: CASSFGDRGAGELFF; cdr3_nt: TGTGCCAGCAGCTTTGGGGACAGGGGGGCCGGGGAGCTGTTTTTT
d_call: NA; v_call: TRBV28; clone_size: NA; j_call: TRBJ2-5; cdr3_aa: CASSLGTYQETQYF; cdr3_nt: TGTGCCAGCAGTTTAGGGACTTATCAAGAGACCCAGTACTTC